Listed below are T cell receptor beta chains from one sample, sequenced in a study of patients and donors after allogeneic stem cell transplantation. TCRdb itself ran the RT-PCR reads through MiXCR, one entry per CDR3 protein. Altogether approximately 170,000 distinct CDR3 sequences are present, nearly 25% being singletons, with the ten largest covering roughly 27%. The specimen was blood, either unsorted or a sorted T cell fraction (not recorded which). These receptors originate from a human donor who was either an allogeneic HSCT recipient or a stem cell or donor lymphocyte infusion donor (not recorded which). It is not recorded whose cells these are; they may come from a transplant donor. The CDR3 runs from the conserved cysteine through the conserved F or W. Fields, in order: V gene, clone size, CDR3 protein. Not every row has a clone size; where given, it reads once, few, many or a size class.

TRBV4-1	many	CASSQDKTAPFNSPLHF
TRBV12-3/TRBV12-4	NA	CASSLWQGNQETQYF
TRBV12-5	NA	CASGLQGRTEAFF
TRBV20-1	NA	CSVTLAELAYEQYF
TRBV20-1	NA	CSATTGTSGRLDTQYF
TRBV20-1	NA	CSAETSGRLNEQFF
TRBV25-1	NA	CASSEGSFNAYTF
TRBV9	many	CASSTGDLIRTEAFF
TRBV12-3/TRBV12-4	few	CASSTPAGALRSAIQYF
TRBV12-3/TRBV12-4	few	CASNRGQGGNEQFF
TRBV7-2	NA	CASLQRQANNSPLHF
TRBV9	NA	CASSWGVLNEQFF
TRBV2	NA	CASSEKLAISYEQYF
TRBV10-3	few	CAIRASPGLEEDTQYF
TRBV20-1	NA	CSASSGTGTGELFF
TRBV19	NA	CASSTTGTWNTEAFF
TRBV7-7	few	CASSPTTSGDEQFF
TRBV12-3/TRBV12-4	once	CASTFWGTGGYPLHF
TRBV29-1	few	CSVVSPEQYGYTF
TRBV14	few	CASSQVRGVSYEQYF
TRBV11-2	few	CASSLRGSGKNTEAFF
TRBV27	NA	CASSFRGNIQYF
TRBV6-5	NA	CASSMTSGNTGELFF
TRBV6-6	NA	CASKNTPDRGMEKLFF
TRBV10-3	few	CAIHGGGTDTQYF
TRBV20-1	few	CSARVSRAGSPLHF
TRBV4-1	NA	CASSIGFEQYF
TRBV12-3/TRBV12-4	few	CASSWTLGRRWNTEAFF